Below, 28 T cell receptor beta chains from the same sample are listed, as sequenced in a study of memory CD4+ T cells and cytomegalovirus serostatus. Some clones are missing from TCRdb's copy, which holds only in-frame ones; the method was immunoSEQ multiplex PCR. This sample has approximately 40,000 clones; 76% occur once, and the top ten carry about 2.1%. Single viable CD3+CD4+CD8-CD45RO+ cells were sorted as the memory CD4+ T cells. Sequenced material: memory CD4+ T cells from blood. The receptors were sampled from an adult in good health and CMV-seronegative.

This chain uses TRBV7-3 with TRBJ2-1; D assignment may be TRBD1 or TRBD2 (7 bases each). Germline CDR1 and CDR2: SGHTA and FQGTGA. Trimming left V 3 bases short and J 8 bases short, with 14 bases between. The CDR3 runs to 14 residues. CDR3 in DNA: TGTGCCAGCAGCTTTGACCCAGGGGGGGATGAGCAGTTCTTC. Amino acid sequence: CASSFDPGGDEQFF.

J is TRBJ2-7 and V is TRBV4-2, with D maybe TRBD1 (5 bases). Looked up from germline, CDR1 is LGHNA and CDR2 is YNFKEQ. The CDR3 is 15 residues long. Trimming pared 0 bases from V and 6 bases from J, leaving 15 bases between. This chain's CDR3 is CASSQDLGQGGEQYF. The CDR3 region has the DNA TGTGCCAGCAGCCAAGATTTAGGCCAGGGCGGCGAGCAGTACTTC.

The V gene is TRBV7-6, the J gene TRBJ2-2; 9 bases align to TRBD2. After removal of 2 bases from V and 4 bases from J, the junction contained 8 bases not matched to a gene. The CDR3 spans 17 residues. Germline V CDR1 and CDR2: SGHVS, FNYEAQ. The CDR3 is CASSLRTSVESTGELFF. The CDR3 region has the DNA TGTGCCAGCAGCTTAAGGACTAGCGTCGAGAGCACCGGGGAGCTGTTTTTT.

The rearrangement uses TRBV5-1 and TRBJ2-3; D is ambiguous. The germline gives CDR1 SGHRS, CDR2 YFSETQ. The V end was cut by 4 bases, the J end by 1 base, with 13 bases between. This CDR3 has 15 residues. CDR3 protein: CASSPPWTRTDTQYF. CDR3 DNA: TGCGCCAGCAGCCCGCCTTGGACCCGCACAGATACGCAGTATTTT. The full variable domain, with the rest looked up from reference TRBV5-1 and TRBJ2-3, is KAGVTQTPRYLIKTRGQQVTLSCSPISGHRSVSWYQQTPGQGLQFLFEYFSETQRNKGNFPGRFSGRQFSNSRSEMNVSTLELGDSALYLCASSPPWTRTDTQYFGPGTRLTVL.

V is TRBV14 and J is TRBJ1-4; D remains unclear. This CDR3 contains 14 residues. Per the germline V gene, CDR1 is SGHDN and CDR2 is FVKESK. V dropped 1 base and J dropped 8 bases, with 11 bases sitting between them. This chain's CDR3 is CASSQGSPGEKLFF. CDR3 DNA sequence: TGTGCCAGCAGCCAAGGGAGTCCAGGCGAAAAACTGTTTTTT. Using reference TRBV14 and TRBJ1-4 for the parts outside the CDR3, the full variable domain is EAGVTQFPSHSVIEKGQTVTLRCDPISGHDNLYWYRRVMGKEIKFLLHFVKESKQDESGMPNNRFLAERTGGTYSTLKVQPAELEDSGVYFCASSQGSPGEKLFFGSGTQLSVL.

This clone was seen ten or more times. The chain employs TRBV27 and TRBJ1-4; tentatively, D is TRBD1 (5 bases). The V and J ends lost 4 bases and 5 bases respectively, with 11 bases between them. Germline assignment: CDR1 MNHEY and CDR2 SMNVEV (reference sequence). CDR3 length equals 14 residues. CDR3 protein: CASSWDARNEKLFF. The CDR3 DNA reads TGTGCCAGCAGTTGGGACGCCAGAAATGAAAAACTGTTTTTT.

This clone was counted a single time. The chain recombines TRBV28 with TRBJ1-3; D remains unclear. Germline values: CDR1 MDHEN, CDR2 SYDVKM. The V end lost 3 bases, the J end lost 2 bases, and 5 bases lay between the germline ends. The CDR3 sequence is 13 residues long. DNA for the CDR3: TGTGCCAGCAGTTTCGTTACTGGAAACACCATATATTTT. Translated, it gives CASSFVTGNTIYF.

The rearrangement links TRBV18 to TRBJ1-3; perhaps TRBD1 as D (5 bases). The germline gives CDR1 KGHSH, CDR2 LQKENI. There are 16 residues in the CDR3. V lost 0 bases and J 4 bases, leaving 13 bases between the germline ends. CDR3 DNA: TGTGCCAGCTCACCACCGTCCGGGGCAAGGGGAAACACCATATATTTT. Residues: CASSPPSGARGNTIYF.

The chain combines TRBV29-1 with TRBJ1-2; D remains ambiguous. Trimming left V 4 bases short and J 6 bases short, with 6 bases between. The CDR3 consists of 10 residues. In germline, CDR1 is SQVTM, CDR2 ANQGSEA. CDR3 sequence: CSVVGNGYTF. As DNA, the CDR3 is TGCAGCGTTGTGGGGAATGGCTACACCTTC.

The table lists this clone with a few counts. The CDR3 spells CASSLRYSTSGPNEQYF. CDR3 nucleotide sequence: TGTGCCAGCAGTTTGAGGTACAGTACATCAGGACCCAACGAGCAGTACTTC. The chain carries TRBV28 and TRBJ2-7; the D is unclear. This CDR3 region has 17 residues. The germline V gene has CDR1 MDHEN and CDR2 SYDVKM. V dropped 3 bases and J dropped 5 bases, with 23 bases sitting between them.

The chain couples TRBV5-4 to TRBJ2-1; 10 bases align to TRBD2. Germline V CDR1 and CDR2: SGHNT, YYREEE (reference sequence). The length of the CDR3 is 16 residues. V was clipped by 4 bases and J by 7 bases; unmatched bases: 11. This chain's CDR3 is CASSPSGGAIGNEQFF. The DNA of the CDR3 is TGTGCCAGCAGCCCTAGCGGGGGAGCTATTGGTAATGAGCAGTTCTTC.

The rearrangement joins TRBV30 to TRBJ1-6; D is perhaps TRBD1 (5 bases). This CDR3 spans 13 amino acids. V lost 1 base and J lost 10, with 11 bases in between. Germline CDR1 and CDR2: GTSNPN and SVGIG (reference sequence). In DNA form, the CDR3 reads TGTGCCTGGAGTGAAGGGGTAGGATCACCCCTCCACTTT. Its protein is CAWSEGVGSPLHF.

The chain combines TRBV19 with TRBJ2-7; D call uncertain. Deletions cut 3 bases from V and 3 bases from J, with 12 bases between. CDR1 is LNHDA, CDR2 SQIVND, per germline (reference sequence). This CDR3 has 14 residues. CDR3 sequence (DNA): TGTGCCAGTAGTATTCTGGGCAGGAGCTACGAGCAGTACTTC. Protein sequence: CASSILGRSYEQYF.

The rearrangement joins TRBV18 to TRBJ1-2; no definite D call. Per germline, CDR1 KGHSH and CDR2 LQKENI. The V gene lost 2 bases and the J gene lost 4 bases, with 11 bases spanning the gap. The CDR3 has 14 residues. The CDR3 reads CASSPVSPAYGYTF. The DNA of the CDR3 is TGTGCCAGCTCACCAGTTTCCCCAGCCTATGGCTACACCTTC.

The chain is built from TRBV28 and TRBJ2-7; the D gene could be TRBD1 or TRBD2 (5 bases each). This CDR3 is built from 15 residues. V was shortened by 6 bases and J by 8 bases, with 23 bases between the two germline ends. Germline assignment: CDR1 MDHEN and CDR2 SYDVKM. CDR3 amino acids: CASSPSVGVREKQYF. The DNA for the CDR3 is TGTGCCAGCAGCCCTTCAGTGGGGGTAAGGGAAAAGCAGTACTTC.

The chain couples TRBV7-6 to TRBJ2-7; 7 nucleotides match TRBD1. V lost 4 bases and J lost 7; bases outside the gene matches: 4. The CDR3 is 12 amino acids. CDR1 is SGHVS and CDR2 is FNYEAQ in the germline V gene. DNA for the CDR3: TGTGCCAGCAGCTCGACAGGGTGGGAGCAGTACTTC. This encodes CASSSTGWEQYF.

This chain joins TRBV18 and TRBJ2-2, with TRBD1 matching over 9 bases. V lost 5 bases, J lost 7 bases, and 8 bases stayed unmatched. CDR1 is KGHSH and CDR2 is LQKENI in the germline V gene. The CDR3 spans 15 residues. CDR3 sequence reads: CASSIGQGTFGELFF. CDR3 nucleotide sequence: TGTGCCAGCTCAATTGGACAGGGGACCTTCGGGGAGCTGTTTTTT.

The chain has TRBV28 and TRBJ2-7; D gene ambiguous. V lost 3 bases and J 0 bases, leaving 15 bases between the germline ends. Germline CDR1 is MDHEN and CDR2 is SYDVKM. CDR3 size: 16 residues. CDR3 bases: TGTGCCAGCAGTTTCCCCCAGGTTCTAAGCTCCTACGAGCAGTACTTC. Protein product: CASSFPQVLSSYEQYF.

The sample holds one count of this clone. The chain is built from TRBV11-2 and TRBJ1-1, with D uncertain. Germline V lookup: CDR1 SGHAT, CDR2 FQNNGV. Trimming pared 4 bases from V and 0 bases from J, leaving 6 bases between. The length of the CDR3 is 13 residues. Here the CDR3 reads CASSSQVNTEAFF. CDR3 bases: TGTGCCAGCAGCTCCCAGGTGAACACTGAAGCTTTCTTT.

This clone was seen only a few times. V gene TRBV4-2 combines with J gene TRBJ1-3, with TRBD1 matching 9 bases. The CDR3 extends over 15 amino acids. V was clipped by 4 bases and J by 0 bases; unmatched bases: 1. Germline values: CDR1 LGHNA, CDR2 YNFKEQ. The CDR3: CASSLTGGSGNTIYF. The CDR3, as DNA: TGTGCCAGCAGCCTGACAGGGGGCTCTGGAAACACCATATATTTT.

The CDR3 DNA sequence: TGTGCCATCAGTTTAGAAACCGGGACTACATTAGGCGAGCAGTACTTC. Amino acid sequence: CAISLETGTTLGEQYF. The genes are TRBV10-3 and TRBJ2-7; 7 nucleotides agree with TRBD2. V gave up 5 bases and J gave up 6 bases; unmatched junction bases: 16. Germline V gene data show CDR1 as ENHRY and CDR2 as SYGVKD. The CDR3 extends over 16 amino acids.

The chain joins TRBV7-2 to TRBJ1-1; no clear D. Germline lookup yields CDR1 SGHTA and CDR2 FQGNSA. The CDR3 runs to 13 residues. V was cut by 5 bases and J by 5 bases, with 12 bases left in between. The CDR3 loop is CASSQTLGTEAFF. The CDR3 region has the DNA TGTGCCAGCAGCCAAACTCTGGGAACTGAAGCTTTCTTT.

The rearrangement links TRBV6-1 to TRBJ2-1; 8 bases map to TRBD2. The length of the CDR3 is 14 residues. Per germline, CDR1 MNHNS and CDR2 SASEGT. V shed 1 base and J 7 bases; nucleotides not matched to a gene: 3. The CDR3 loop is CASSEVGGGNEQFF. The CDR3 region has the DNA TGTGCCAGCAGTGAAGTCGGCGGGGGGAATGAGCAGTTCTTC.

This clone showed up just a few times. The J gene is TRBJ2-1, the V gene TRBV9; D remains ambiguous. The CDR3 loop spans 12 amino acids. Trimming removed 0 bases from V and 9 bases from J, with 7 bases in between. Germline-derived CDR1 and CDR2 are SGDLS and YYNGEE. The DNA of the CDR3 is TGTGCCAGCAGCGTAGGCGTATCTGAGCAGTTCTTC. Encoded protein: CASSVGVSEQFF.

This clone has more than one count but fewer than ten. The CDR3 DNA reads TGTGCCAGCAGTGAACAGGAAAAACTGTTTTTT. Translation: CASSEQEKLFF. This chain uses TRBV6-1 with TRBJ1-4; D uncertain. CDR1 is MNHNS and CDR2 is SASEGT in the germline V gene. The CDR3 runs to 11 residues. Trimming took off 2 bases at V and 8 bases at J, with 3 bases between the two ends.

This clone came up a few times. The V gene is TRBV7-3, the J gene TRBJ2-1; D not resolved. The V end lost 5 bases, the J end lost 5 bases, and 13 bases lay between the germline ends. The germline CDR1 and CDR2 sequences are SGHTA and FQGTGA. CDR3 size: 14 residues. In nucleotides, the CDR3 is TGTGCCAGCAGCCCAAGTTTGGGTAACAATGAGCAGTTCTTC. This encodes CASSPSLGNNEQFF. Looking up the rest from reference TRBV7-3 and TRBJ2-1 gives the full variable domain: GAGVSQTPSNKVTEKGKYVELRCDPISGHTALYWYRQSLGQGPEFLIYFQGTGAADDSGLPNDRFFAVRPEGSVSTLKIQRTERGDSAVYLCASSPSLGNNEQFFGPGTRLTVL.

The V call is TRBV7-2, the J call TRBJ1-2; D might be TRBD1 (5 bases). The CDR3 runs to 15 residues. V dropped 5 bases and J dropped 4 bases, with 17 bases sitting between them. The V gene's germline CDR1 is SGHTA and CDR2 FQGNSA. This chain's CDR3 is CASSQPPREFYGYTF. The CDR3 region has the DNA TGTGCCAGCAGCCAACCACCCAGGGAGTTCTATGGCTACACCTTC. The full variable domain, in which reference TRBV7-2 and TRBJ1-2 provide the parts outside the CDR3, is GAGVSQSPSNKVTEKGKDVELRCDPISGHTALYWYRQSLGQGLEFLIYFQGNSAPDKSGLPSDRFSAERTGGSVSTLTIQRTQQEDSAVYLCASSQPPREFYGYTFGSGTRLTVV.

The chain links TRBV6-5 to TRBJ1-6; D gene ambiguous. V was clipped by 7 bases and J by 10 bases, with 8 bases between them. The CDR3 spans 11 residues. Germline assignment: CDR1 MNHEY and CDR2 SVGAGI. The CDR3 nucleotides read TGTGCCAGCATTCACCGATCACCCCTCCACTTT. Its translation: CASIHRSPLHF.